This T cell receptor (beta chain) came from a study of early T cells in non-severe SARS-CoV-2 infection. Study in general: From unsorted whole blood, bulk RNA was sequenced, and the chains remained unpaired.

Germline assignment: CDR1 MNHEY and CDR2 SVGAGI. V trimming: 6 bases; J trimming: 4 bases; junction bases outside the gene matches: 11. The CDR3 loop spans 15 amino acids. Individual cDNA molecules received unique molecular identifiers. TCRdb reanalysed the 5' RACE reads using MiXCR and keeps one entry per CDR3 protein. In the table there are tens of thousands of distinct CDR3 sequences, approximately 10% of which are singletons. The J gene is TRBJ2-7, the V gene TRBV6-5; 8 positions match TRBD1. The source of this sequence is an adult who was a healthcare worker with PCR-confirmed SARS-CoV-2 infection or an uninfected control (not recorded which). The sequenced sample consisted of whole blood. DNA of the CDR3: TGTGCCAGCAGACTTGCAGGGGGCGAATCGTACGAGCAGTACTTC. Protein sequence: CASRLAGGESYEQYF.